This TCR beta chain was observed in a study of vaccination effects on CD4 cells after COVID-19. General study points: There was only 1 of 255 vaccine-induced clones in healthy vaccinees that cross-reacted with common cold coronaviruses.

Concerning this clone itself: Its antigen is undetermined.

CDR1 and CDR2 (germline): SQVTM, ANQGSEA. The V segment lost 5 bases and the J segment 8 bases; nucleotides outside the gene matches: 8. The CDR3 is 15 residues long. Sequencing in the ViraFEST assay came after antigen-specific CD4+ T cells had been expanded with viral peptide pools, which were used to stimulate PBMC. Isolation of CD4+ T cells took place after 10 days of culture. No vaccinee had earlier SARS-CoV-2 infection, and nucleocapsid antibodies were negative. Generated by immunoSEQ multiplex PCR, the TCRdb table keeps only in-frame clones and is missing some. The table records roughly 30,000 clones, 73% of them present only once.

The chain employs TRBV29-1 and TRBJ2-1, with 14 bases identical to TRBD2. The sample consisted of CD4+ T cells from PBMCs cultured with HCoV-OC43 spike peptides, taken before COVID-19 vaccination. Subset of the sample: HCoV-OC43 spike overlapping peptide pool stimulation. The origin of this receptor is a human donor who received a COVID-19 vaccine. The CDR3 is CSVSRLAGGHDEQFF. The CDR3 DNA reads as TGCAGCGTTTCCCGACTAGCGGGAGGGCACGATGAGCAGTTCTTC.